The 27 T cell receptor beta chains reported below all come from one sample, sequenced in a study of pediatric ulcerative colitis. The data were produced by immunoSEQ multiplex PCR, yet TCRdb's version contains in-frame clones alone and is incomplete. The table has tens of thousands of clones, 73% seen once. One to two pinch biopsies were taken from the rectum during colonoscopy. The sequenced sample was gut tissue. The receptors originated from a boy between 10 and 17 years old with moderate ulcerative colitis.

This clone showed up just a few times. This chain links TRBV7-2 with TRBJ2-7; possible D gene TRBD1, 5 bases. CDR3 length equals 12 residues. The V and J ends lost 5 bases and 7 bases respectively, with 12 bases between them. Germline-derived CDR1 and CDR2 are SGHTA and FQGNSA. CDR3 sequence reads: CASSPRKGEQYF. The CDR3 bases are TGTGCCAGCAGCCCCAGAAAGGGGGAGCAGTACTTC.

The genes are TRBV6-5 and TRBJ2-5; possibly TRBD1 or TRBD2 for D (5 bases each). The CDR3 sequence is 16 residues long. V lost 2 bases and J lost 7, with 20 bases in between. Germline lookup yields CDR1 MNHEY and CDR2 SVGAGI. The CDR3 coding sequence is TGTGCCAGCAGTTACGCACCCCCTGCCAATGGGGGGACCCAGTACTTC. Translated: CASSYAPPANGGTQYF.

In its sample, this clone ranks as medium-sized (0.01 to 0.1%). The V gene is TRBV19, the J gene TRBJ1-4; D not resolved. V lost 8 bases, J lost 8 bases, and 12 bases lay in between. The CDR3 has 12 residues. Germline V CDR1 and CDR2: LNHDA, SQIVND (reference sequence). This CDR3 reads CASDQRYEKLFF. CDR3 nucleotides: TGTGCCAGTGATCAGAGGTACGAAAAACTGTTTTTT. The full variable domain, its missing parts supplied by reference TRBV19 and TRBJ1-4, is DGGITQSPKYLFRKEGQNVTLSCEQNLNHDAMYWYRQDPGQGLRLIYYSQIVNDFQKGDIAEGYSVSREKKESFPLTVTSAQKNPTAFYLCASDQRYEKLFFGSGTQLSVL.

This clone was seen more than once but under ten times. The V gene is TRBV2, the J gene TRBJ2-2; 8 nucleotides line up with TRBD2. V dropped 8 bases and J dropped 0; count of bases not matched to a gene: 5. The CDR3 covers 15 residues. Germline V gives CDR1 SNHLY, CDR2 FYNNEI. CDR3 DNA sequence: TGTGCCAGCTGCGGGGGGCTGACGAACACCGGGGAGCTGTTTTTT. This gives the protein CASCGGLTNTGELFF.

V gene TRBV7-9 combines with J gene TRBJ1-2; a weak D match, TRBD1 (6 bases). The germline V and J ends were trimmed by 6 bases and 6 bases, with 17 bases remaining between them. The CDR3 spans 14 residues. CDR1 is SEHNR and CDR2 is FQNEAQ in the germline V gene (reference sequence). CDR3 amino acids: CASRRRGALDGYTF. The CDR3 DNA reads TGTGCCAGCAGACGACGGGGGGCCTTGGATGGCTACACCTTC. Variable domain in full (rest from reference TRBV7-9 and TRBJ1-2): DTGVSQNPRHKITKRGQNVTFRCDPISEHNRLYWYRQTLGQGPEFLTYFQNEAQLEKSRLLSDRFSAERPKGSFSTLEIQRTEQGDSAMYLCASRRRGALDGYTFGSGTRLTVV.

Only one count was recorded for this clone. V is TRBV30 and J is TRBJ2-1, with D tentatively TRBD2 (6 bases). V lost 0 bases and J 0 bases, leaving 18 bases between the germline ends. The CDR3 is made up of 18 amino acids. Germline V CDR1 and CDR2: GTSNPN, SVGIG (reference sequence). CDR3 protein: CAWSVLQTRANSYNEQFF. For the CDR3, the DNA is TGTGCCTGGAGTGTACTCCAGACTAGAGCTAACTCCTACAATGAGCAGTTCTTC. The full variable domain, rest sourced from reference TRBV30 and TRBJ2-1, is SQTIHQWPATLVQPVGSPLSLECTVEGTSNPNLYWYRQAAGRGLQLLFYSVGIGQISSEVPQNLSASRPQDRQFILSSKKLLLSDSGFYLCAWSVLQTRANSYNEQFFGPGTRLTVL.

This clone was detected a few times. The chain uses TRBV23-1 and TRBJ1-2; weak D call: TRBD1 (5 bases). TRBV23-1 falls under the ORF class, with uncertain function. The V end lost 3 bases, the J end lost 2 bases, and 7 bases lay between the germline ends. This CDR3 is built from 13 residues. The CDR3 loop reads CASSQGENYGYTF. The CDR3, as DNA: TGCGCCAGCAGTCAGGGGGAGAACTATGGCTACACCTTC.

The rearrangement joins TRBV5-4 to TRBJ2-1, with D maybe TRBD1 (6 bases). Germline values: CDR1 SGHNT, CDR2 YYREEE (reference sequence). The CDR3 extends over 15 amino acids. V was shortened by 0 bases and J by 5 bases, with 12 bases between the two germline ends. DNA for the CDR3: TGTGCCAGCAGCTTGGGTCAGGGGCCGAACAATGAGCAGTTCTTC. Its protein product is CASSLGQGPNNEQFF. Together with reference TRBV5-4 and TRBJ2-1, the CDR3 gives the full variable domain: ETGVTQSPTHLIKTRGQQVTLRCSSQSGHNTVSWYQQALGQGPQFIFQYYREEENGRGNFPPRFSGLQFPNYSSELNVNALELDDSALYLCASSLGQGPNNEQFFGPGTRLTVL.

The J gene is TRBJ1-5, the V gene TRBV6-1; D unresolved. CDR3 length: 14 amino acids. In germline, CDR1 is MNHNS, CDR2 SASEGT. Deletions cut 6 bases from V and 0 bases from J, with 9 bases between. Written as DNA, the CDR3 is TGTGCCAGCAGCCCCCAGAATAGCAATCAGCCCCAGCATTTT. This gives the protein CASSPQNSNQPQHF.

The V gene is TRBV5-4, the J gene TRBJ2-7, with 7 bases aligning to TRBD2. The CDR3 runs 12 residues. Germline V gene lookup returns CDR1 SGHNT and CDR2 YYREEE (reference sequence). V dropped 9 bases and J dropped 2; count of bases not matched to a gene: 5. CDR3 loop: CAIPGGPYEQYF. For the CDR3, the DNA is TGTGCCATTCCGGGGGGACCCTACGAGCAGTACTTC. Full variable domain (remainder filled in from reference TRBV5-4 and TRBJ2-7): ETGVTQSPTHLIKTRGQQVTLRCSSQSGHNTVSWYQQALGQGPQFIFQYYREEENGRGNFPPRFSGLQFPNYSSELNVNALELDDSALYLCAIPGGPYEQYFGPGTRLTVT.

Only a few counts were recorded for this clone. The gene calls are TRBV6-4 and TRBJ2-3, with 11 bases identical to TRBD2. The CDR3 has 16 amino acids. V gave up 0 bases and J gave up 1 base; unmatched junction bases: 0. CDR1 and CDR2 (germline): MRHNA, SNTAGT. For the CDR3, the DNA is TGTGCCAGCAGTGACTCGACTAGCGGGGGCACAGATACGCAGTATTTT. As protein: CASSDSTSGGTDTQYF.

The chain couples TRBV11-2 to TRBJ2-5; D is possibly TRBD2 (5 bases). The ends were cut back, 5 bases at V and 3 bases at J, with 13 bases in the middle. Germline V gene sequence: CDR1 SGHAT, CDR2 FQNNGV. This CDR3 contains 14 residues. The CDR3 region has the DNA TGTGCCAGCAGCCCCGGACTCCTGAAAGAGACCCAGTACTTC. This gives the protein CASSPGLLKETQYF.

This chain uses TRBV10-1 with TRBJ2-1; D perhaps matches TRBD2 (6 bases). V gave up 4 bases and J gave up 8 bases, with 12 bases separating them. Germline V CDR1 and CDR2: WNHNN, SYGVQD (reference sequence). The CDR3 contains 13 residues. In nucleotides, the CDR3 is TGCGCCAGCAGTGGCGGTGGGGGGTATGAGCAGTTCTTC. The encoded protein is CASSGGGGYEQFF.

J is TRBJ2-1 and V is TRBV5-4, with 12 bases that match TRBD2. CDR3 size: 17 residues. Germline assignment: CDR1 SGHNT and CDR2 YYREEE (reference sequence). Trimming removed 2 bases from V and 4 bases from J; junction bases left unmatched: 7. The DNA of the CDR3 is TGTGCCAGCAGCTTAAGTCTAGCGGGAGGGCCATACAATGAGCAGTTCTTC. As protein: CASSLSLAGGPYNEQFF.

The chain has TRBV7-2 and TRBJ1-4, with 7 bases identical to TRBD1. CDR3 length: 14 residues. V dropped 2 bases and J dropped 11; count of bases not matched to a gene: 8. Germline CDR1 SGHTA, CDR2 FQGNSA. CDR3 sequence: CASSLNRGPGKLFF. The CDR3 DNA sequence: TGTGCCAGCAGCTTAAACAGGGGCCCCGGGAAACTGTTTTTT.

The chain joins TRBV12-5 to TRBJ2-7; 11 bases fit TRBD1. The germline V gene has CDR1 LGHNT and CDR2 FRNRAP. J was trimmed by 5 bases and V by 4 bases; bases with no gene match: 7. CDR3 length equals 15 residues. The CDR3 DNA follows: TGTGCTAGTGGTTCTCCCCGGACAGGGGGCAACGAGCAGTACTTC. It translates to CASGSPRTGGNEQYF.

As DNA, the CDR3 is TGTGCCAGCAGCTTAGATCCAACAGGAAGGGGGTACTTC. Residues: CASSLDPTGRGYF. The chain carries TRBV11-3 and TRBJ2-7; D might be TRBD1 (5 bases). Per germline, CDR1 SGHNT and CDR2 YENEEA. The CDR3 has 13 amino acids. With 0 bases removed from V and 12 bases from J, the gap between germline ends came to 15 bases.

The chain combines TRBV6-1 with TRBJ2-7; 7 bases agree with TRBD2. Losses at the gene ends were 6 bases for V and 0 bases for J; bases not matched to a gene: 8. The CDR3 contains 15 residues. The germline V gene has CDR1 MNHNS and CDR2 SASEGT. The CDR3 coding sequence is TGTGCCAGCAGGGACTCTAGCGGCAGCTCCTACGAGCAGTACTTC. Amino acid sequence: CASRDSSGSSYEQYF.

V is TRBV5-1 and J is TRBJ2-1; D might be TRBD1 or TRBD2, each matching 5 bases. Between the trimmed V and J ends, which lost 4 bases and 8 bases, there was a span of 22 bases. Germline V gene sequence: CDR1 SGHRS, CDR2 YFSETQ. The CDR3 has 16 residues. This CDR3 is CASSRMGDSSNYEQFF. The CDR3 DNA reads TGCGCCAGCAGCAGGATGGGGGATTCATCTAACTATGAGCAGTTCTTC.

This clone was recorded once. The rearrangement uses TRBV5-6 and TRBJ1-2, with D unresolved. The CDR3 consists of 12 residues. V lost 0 bases and J 8 bases, leaving 8 bases between the germline ends. The germline V gene has CDR1 SGHDT and CDR2 YYEEEE. The CDR3 bases are TGTGCCAGCAGCTTGGCCTCTCCGGGCTACACCTTC. Translation: CASSLASPGYTF.

The rearrangement links TRBV5-1 to TRBJ1-3; D not resolved. In germline, CDR1 is SGHRS, CDR2 YFSETQ. V was pared by 5 bases and J by 4 bases, with 10 bases between. The CDR3 is made up of 13 amino acids. The CDR3 protein is CASRAQEGNTIYF. The CDR3 DNA sequence: TGCGCCAGCAGAGCGCAGGAGGGAAACACCATATATTTT.

This chain links TRBV11-1 with TRBJ2-4, with 7 bases identical to TRBD2. Germline lookup yields CDR1 SGHAT and CDR2 FQDESV (reference sequence). Trimming cost V 1 base and J 6 bases; bases outside gene matches: 3. The length of the CDR3 is 14 residues. CDR3 in DNA: TGTGCCAGCAGCTTAGTTGGGGAGGGAAACATTCAGTACTTC. Encoded protein: CASSLVGEGNIQYF.

This clone occurred once. The chain links TRBV7-2 to TRBJ2-3; 8 bases line up with TRBD2. This CDR3 region has 15 residues. Germline CDR1 reads SGHTA; CDR2 reads FQGNSA. The ends lost 6 bases at V and 4 bases at J; junction bases unmatched: 9. DNA for the CDR3: TGTGCCAGCAGACTCCAGGCGGGGGGTTCAGATACGCAGTATTTT. Its protein is CASRLQAGGSDTQYF. Supplemented by reference TRBV7-2 and TRBJ2-3, the full variable domain reads GAGVSQSPSNKVTEKGKDVELRCDPISGHTALYWYRQSLGQGLEFLIYFQGNSAPDKSGLPSDRFSAERTGGSVSTLTIQRTQQEDSAVYLCASRLQAGGSDTQYFGPGTRLTVL.

V and J are TRBV5-4 and TRBJ2-2; D call uncertain. The germline V and J ends were trimmed by 2 bases and 1 base, with 6 bases remaining between them. Looked up from germline, CDR1 is SGHNT and CDR2 is YYREEE (reference sequence). The CDR3 is made up of 14 amino acids. The CDR3 DNA reads TGTGCCAGCAGCTTTCCAGGGAACACCGGGGAGCTGTTTTTT. It yields the protein CASSFPGNTGELFF.

A single count supports this clone. The chain carries TRBV30 and TRBJ2-6; D is undetermined. The CDR3 is made up of 15 amino acids. The germline V and J ends were trimmed by 3 bases and 1 base, with 10 bases remaining between them. Germline CDR1 GTSNPN, CDR2 SVGIG (reference sequence). The CDR3 sequence is CAWSFDPSGANVLTF. CDR3 nucleotide sequence: TGTGCCTGGAGCTTCGACCCGTCTGGGGCCAACGTCCTGACTTTC.

The chain joins TRBV28 to TRBJ2-1; a weak D match, TRBD2 (6 bases). Germline assignment: CDR1 MDHEN and CDR2 SYDVKM. This CDR3 is 15 amino acids long. The ends were cut back, 2 bases at V and 7 bases at J, with 15 bases in the middle. The CDR3 sequence: CASSLVGLGGNEQFF. In DNA form, the CDR3 reads TGTGCCAGCAGTTTAGTGGGACTTGGGGGGAATGAGCAGTTCTTC.

This chain connects TRBV19 to TRBJ2-2; tentatively, D is TRBD2 (5 bases). V lost 2 bases, J lost 7 bases, and 11 bases lay in between. The CDR3 is made up of 14 amino acids. Germline V gene data show CDR1 as LNHDA and CDR2 as SQIVND (reference sequence). The CDR3 DNA sequence: TGTGCCAGTAGTATAACGCGGGCCGTCGGGGAGCTGTTTTTT. This codes for CASSITRAVGELFF.